This T cell receptor (beta chain) was obtained from a study of shared clonotypes between healthy human individuals. Whole-study results and caveats: Around 4.7% of naive CD4 clonotypes were shared across several donors.

This clone occurred once. Its antigen is unidentified. Once extracted for a subset, genomic DNA was divided evenly among several immunoSEQ plates. Produced via immunoSEQ multiplex PCR; TCRdb's table is partial and in-frame only. The table has roughly 2.4 million clones, around 95% seen once. J lost 7 bases, V lost 0 bases, and 7 bases had no gene match. Germline CDR1 and CDR2: MGHRA and YSYEKL. CDR3 length: 16 amino acids. The sample taken for sequencing was naive CD4+ T cells sorted from blood. Subset specified: CD45RA+ positively selected. This clonotype was obtained from a young man in good health. The chain couples TRBV4-1 to TRBJ2-2; TRBD2 matches at 8 bases. The CDR3 loop reads CASSQDPGGPVGELFF. The CDR3 nucleotides read TGCGCCAGCAGCCAAGATCCGGGGGGGCCTGTCGGGGAGCTGTTTTTT.